This entry lists 17 T cell receptor beta chains sequenced from one sample in a study of blood T cells in healthy people across ages. Alongside a J-beta primer mix, a sample-barcoded 5' primer served in a second PCR lasting roughly 7 to 11 cycles. TCRdb fed the 5' RACE reads into MiXCR, producing one record per CDR3 protein. The sample yields 1,500,000 or so distinct CDR3 sequences, roughly 64% seen once. Sequenced input: blood. These TCRs come from a man between 18 and 35 years old in good health.

The CDR3 DNA reads as TGTGCCAGCATGAACCCCGGAGGGGGGGAAGCTTTCTTT. It translates to CASMNPGGGEAFF. The V and J genes are TRBV4-2 and TRBJ1-1, with D possibly being TRBD1 (6 bases). This CDR3 is built from 13 residues. The V gene lost 7 bases and the J gene lost 8 bases, with 17 bases spanning the gap. Germline V gene lookup returns CDR1 LGHNA and CDR2 YNFKEQ.

The J gene is TRBJ1-1, the V gene TRBV4-3; TRBD1 agrees at 7 bases. Germline V lookup: CDR1 LGHNA, CDR2 YSLEER. This CDR3 region has 16 residues. With 0 bases clipped from V and 6 bases from J, the junction kept 10 bases outside the gene matches. The CDR3: CASSQESPWDSSEAFF. Written as DNA, the CDR3 is TGCGCCAGCAGCCAAGAGTCTCCGTGGGACAGCTCTGAAGCTTTCTTT.

The chain is built from TRBV12-3 or TRBV12-4 and TRBJ1-1; D ambiguous. This CDR3 comprises 15 residues. The V gene lost 3 bases and the J gene lost 3 bases, with 14 bases spanning the gap. CDR3 sequence reads: CASSFGPIRDTEAFF. In nucleotides, the CDR3 is TGTGCCAGCAGTTTCGGCCCCATTAGGGACACTGAAGCTTTCTTT.

This clonotype was counted a few times. The V and J genes are TRBV7-2 and TRBJ2-7; D gene ambiguous. Germline lookup yields CDR1 SGHTA and CDR2 FQGNSA. This CDR3 comprises 14 residues. V was shortened by 2 bases and J by 4 bases, with 12 bases between the two germline ends. DNA for the CDR3: TGTGCCAGCAGCTTACGCCCGGGCAGGTACGAGCAGTACTTC. Protein product: CASSLRPGRYEQYF.

Details on this clonotype: Mismatch with germline at one junction end may stem from a read error. J is TRBJ2-7 and V is TRBV5-1; weak D call: TRBD2 (5 bases). Germline V CDR1 and CDR2: SGHRS, YFSETQ. This CDR3 region has 14 residues. The chain's CDR3 is CAGSPAGGNYEQYF. The CDR3 DNA sequence: TGCGCCGGCAGCCCGGCAGGAGGTAACTACGAGCAGTACTTC.

The CDR3 region has the DNA TGCAGTGCTAGCTCGGTGGGACTAGCGTATGGAGAGACCCAGTACTTC. Translation gives CSASSVGLAYGETQYF. The rearrangement uses TRBV20-1 and TRBJ2-5, with TRBD2 matching 10 bases. This CDR3 comprises 16 residues. V was pared by 3 bases and J by 4 bases, with 11 bases of the junction left unmatched. Germline CDR1 DFQATT, CDR2 SNEGSKA (reference sequence).

The chain couples TRBV3-1 to TRBJ2-7; 8 nucleotides line up with TRBD2. CDR3 size: 17 residues. CDR1 is LGHDT and CDR2 is YNNKEL in the germline V gene (reference sequence). Trimming cost V 0 bases and J 5 bases; bases outside gene matches: 12. The CDR3 here is CASSQDQGSGGPNEQYF. As DNA, the CDR3 is TGTGCCAGCAGCCAAGATCAAGGGAGCGGGGGACCCAACGAGCAGTACTTC.

The rearrangement joins TRBV7-9 to TRBJ1-1; no firm D call. The V end was cut by 6 bases, the J end by 4 bases, with 12 bases between. This CDR3 region has 13 residues. Looked up from germline, CDR1 is SEHNR and CDR2 is FQNEAQ (reference sequence). The DNA for the CDR3 is TGTGCCAGCAGTTCGGGATGGGCCACTGAAGCTTTCTTT. This codes for CASSSGWATEAFF.

The chain has TRBV9 and TRBJ2-7; D is perhaps TRBD1 (5 bases). CDR3 size: 14 residues. The germline V and J ends were trimmed by 5 bases and 0 bases, with 12 bases remaining between them. The germline V gene encodes CDR1 SGDLS and CDR2 YYNGEE. The chain's CDR3 is CASSAFRDSYEQYF. DNA of the CDR3: TGTGCCAGCAGTGCATTCAGGGACTCCTACGAGCAGTACTTC. The full variable domain, rest sourced from reference TRBV9 and TRBJ2-7, is DSGVTQTPKHLITATGQRVTLRCSPRSGDLSVYWYQQSLDQGLQFLIQYYNGEERAKGNILERFSAQQFPDLHSELNLSSLELGDSALYFCASSAFRDSYEQYFGPGTRLTVT.

There are a few counts of this clonotype. The gene calls are TRBV15 and TRBJ2-7; D gene ambiguous. CDR1 and CDR2 (germline): LNHNV, YYDKDF (reference sequence). V lost 3 bases and J lost 4, with 13 bases in between. The CDR3 spans 14 residues. The CDR3 loop reads CATSSWEQNYEQYF. The DNA of the CDR3 is TGTGCCACCAGCAGCTGGGAACAGAATTACGAGCAGTACTTC. The whole variable domain, remainder taken from reference TRBV15 and TRBJ2-7, is DAMVIQNPRYQVTQFGKPVTLSCSQTLNHNVMYWYQQKSSQAPKLLFHYYDKDFNNEADTPDNFQSRRPNTSFCFLDIRSPGLGDTAMYLCATSSWEQNYEQYFGPGTRLTVT.

This chain links TRBV6-1 with TRBJ1-5; no firm D call. The CDR3 runs 13 residues. Trimming stripped 8 bases from V and 3 bases from J, with 11 bases between. The germline V gene has CDR1 MNHNS and CDR2 SASEGT. In DNA form, the CDR3 reads TGTGCCAGCGGTCGAACCCCCAATCAGCCCCAGCATTTT. It is translated as CASGRTPNQPQHF.

This rearrangement joins TRBV20-1 to TRBJ1-5; 7 bases match TRBD1. The CDR3 has 14 residues. Trimming cost V 2 bases and J 5 bases; bases outside gene matches: 6. Germline CDR1 DFQATT, CDR2 SNEGSKA (reference sequence). DNA for the CDR3: TGCAGTGCTAGATACGGGACAGTTGATCAGCCCCAGCATTTT. Its translation: CSARYGTVDQPQHF.

The CDR3 loop reads CASSQVSGGAAQYF. DNA of the CDR3: TGTGCCAGCAGCCAAGTTAGCGGGGGGGCAGCGCAGTACTTC. The chain recombines TRBV4-2 with TRBJ2-4; 11 bases line up with TRBD2. The CDR3 runs to 14 residues. In germline, CDR1 is LGHNA, CDR2 YNFKEQ. The V and J ends lost 1 base and 13 bases, in that order; junction bases with no gene match: 6.

This clonotype was seen repeatedly, ten times or more. The rearrangement links TRBV12-3 or TRBV12-4 to TRBJ1-1, with D perhaps matching TRBD1 (6 bases). The CDR3 runs to 15 residues. The germline V and J ends were trimmed by 6 bases and 1 base, with 15 bases remaining between them. CDR3 region: CASRPIGTPNTEAFF. CDR3 coding DNA: TGTGCCAGCAGACCTATCGGGACACCGAACACTGAAGCTTTCTTT.

The chain has TRBV24-1 and TRBJ2-3; 7 nucleotides align to TRBD1. This CDR3 is built from 16 residues. CDR1 and CDR2 (germline): KGHDR, SFDVKD. Trimming cost V 12 bases and J 6 bases; bases outside gene matches: 20. The CDR3 here is CARKWRGTDARDTQYF. CDR3 in DNA: TGTGCCCGAAAGTGGCGAGGGACAGACGCCAGGGATACGCAGTATTTT.

Only a few counts were recorded for this clonotype. The chain has TRBV29-1 and TRBJ2-3; TRBD2 aligns across 8 bases. The J segment lost 0 bases and the V segment lost 7 bases, leaving 9 bases of the junction unmatched. The CDR3 contains 15 residues. In germline, CDR1 is SQVTM, CDR2 ANQGSEA. This CDR3 is CSGNLAGLSTDTQYF. The CDR3, as DNA: TGCAGCGGAAACTTAGCGGGGCTTAGCACAGATACGCAGTATTTT.

As to this clonotype: A junction end diverges from the germline sequence, so it may reflect a read error. The chain recombines TRBV25-1 with TRBJ1-6; D remains ambiguous. The CDR3 totals 15 residues. Germline V gives CDR1 MGHDK, CDR2 SYGVNS. The CDR3 nucleotides are TGTGCCAGCACTCCGACAAGGGTCGTCAATTCACCCCTTCACTTT. Translated, it gives CASTPTRVVNSPLHF.